The 9 T cell receptor beta chains in this list originate from one sample, sequenced in a study of identical twins. A single record per CDR3 protein comes from TCRdb applying MiXCR to the 5' RACE reads. The profile shows 250,000 or so distinct CDR3 sequences, about an eighth of them singletons. This sample also appeared in a second study, on yellow fever vaccine responses in identical twins.

Sequencing input: memory (CD45RO+) T cells sorted from blood. Receptors were obtained from a woman under 30 in good health.

This clonotype was observed at least ten times. In DNA form, the CDR3 reads TGTGCCAGCAGCCCGGGACAGAACATTAAAGAGACCCAGTACTTC. Protein sequence: CASSPGQNIKETQYF. The J gene is TRBJ2-5, the V gene TRBV27, with TRBD1 identical over 7 bases. The CDR3 spans 15 residues. Germline V gives CDR1 MNHEY, CDR2 SMNVEV (reference sequence). Trimming cost V 6 bases and J 3 bases; bases outside gene matches: 10.

The chain carries TRBV7-3 and TRBJ2-2; 10 bases are shared with TRBD2. The length of the CDR3 is 18 residues. J lost 1 base, V lost 5 bases, and 10 bases had no gene match. CDR1 and CDR2 from the germline V gene are SGHTA and FQGTGA. The CDR3 coding sequence is TGTGCCAGCAGCAAAGAACTAGCGGGGATAGGGAACACCGGGGAGCTGTTTTTT. It is translated as CASSKELAGIGNTGELFF.

This clonotype was found a few times. The V and J genes are TRBV5-6 and TRBJ2-4, with a weak D call TRBD2 (5 bases). Trimming took 1 base from V and 0 from J, leaving 14 bases between them. The CDR3 length is 17 residues. Per the germline V gene, CDR1 is SGHDT and CDR2 is YYEEEE. The CDR3 sequence is CASSLSFPGVAKNIQYF. CDR3 nucleotides: TGTGCCAGCAGCTTGTCTTTCCCCGGGGTAGCCAAAAACATTCAGTACTTC.

The rearrangement joins TRBV6-1 to TRBJ2-3; 8 bases are shared with TRBD1. In germline, CDR1 is MNHNS, CDR2 SASEGT. Unmatched junction bases numbered 9, after V lost 6 bases and J lost 4 bases. This CDR3 region has 15 residues. CDR3 sequence (DNA): TGTGCCAGCAGCCTCGGACAGGGTAGGCCAGATACGCAGTATTTT. Protein: CASSLGQGRPDTQYF.

This clonotype has a handful of counts. This chain uses TRBV19 with TRBJ2-1; D gene uncertain. Germline V CDR1 and CDR2: LNHDA, SQIVND (reference sequence). The V and J ends lost 1 base and 3 bases respectively, with 7 bases between them. This CDR3 comprises 14 residues. The CDR3 protein is CASSIGGLYNEQFF. The DNA for the CDR3 is TGTGCCAGTAGTATAGGAGGTCTCTACAATGAGCAGTTCTTC.

This clonotype has a handful of counts. The V gene is TRBV29-1, the J gene TRBJ2-1; TRBD1 is a possible D gene (5 bases). The CDR3 is made up of 13 amino acids. The V gene lost 2 bases and the J gene lost 6 bases, with 11 bases spanning the gap. Per germline, CDR1 SQVTM and CDR2 ANQGSEA. CDR3 sequence (DNA): TGCAGCGTTGAAAAGAGGCAGGGCAATGAGCAGTTCTTC. Protein product: CSVEKRQGNEQFF.

This clonotype has more than one count but fewer than ten. This chain links TRBV28 with TRBJ2-7, with D perhaps being TRBD1 or TRBD2 (6 bases each). Trimming shortened V by 4 bases and J by 1 base, and 14 bases separated the two germline ends. Looked up from germline, CDR1 is MDHEN and CDR2 is SYDVKM. The CDR3 is made up of 15 amino acids. This chain's CDR3 is CASSSPGALSYEQYF. DNA of the CDR3: TGTGCCAGCAGTTCCCCGGGGGCGCTTTCCTACGAGCAGTACTTC.

A single count supports this clonotype. The chain joins TRBV19 to TRBJ2-5, with D perhaps TRBD1 (6 bases). CDR1 and CDR2 (germline): LNHDA, SQIVND (reference sequence). V was trimmed by 7 bases and J by 5 bases, leaving 23 bases between them. CDR3 length: 16 residues. CDR3 coding DNA: TGTGCCAGTATTTGGGGGTTCAGGGGTCATAAGGAGACCCAGTACTTC. It encodes CASIWGFRGHKETQYF.

This clonotype was seen more than once but under ten times. This chain connects TRBV6-6 to TRBJ1-2; maybe TRBD1 (5 bases). The V gene's germline CDR1 is MNHNY and CDR2 SVGAGI (reference sequence). V shed 4 bases and J shed 8 bases, with 14 bases lying between them. This CDR3 has 13 residues. CDR3 sequence: CASSSGPLRGYTF. The CDR3 DNA follows: TGTGCCAGCAGTTCGGGACCACTCCGCGGCTACACCTTC.